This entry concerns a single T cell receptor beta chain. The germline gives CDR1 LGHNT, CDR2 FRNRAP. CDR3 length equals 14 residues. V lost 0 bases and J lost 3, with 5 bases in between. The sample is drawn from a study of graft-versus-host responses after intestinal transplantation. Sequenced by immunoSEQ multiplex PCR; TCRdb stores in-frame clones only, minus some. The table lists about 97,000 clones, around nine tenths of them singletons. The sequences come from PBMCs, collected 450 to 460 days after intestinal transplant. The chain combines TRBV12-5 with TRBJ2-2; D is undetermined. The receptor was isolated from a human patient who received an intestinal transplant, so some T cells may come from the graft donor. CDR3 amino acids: CASGLVRDTGELFF. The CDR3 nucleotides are TGTGCTAGTGGTTTGGTACGCGACACCGGGGAGCTGTTTTTT.